These 32 T cell receptor beta chains were sequenced from one sample in a study of T cell responses to AZD1222 COVID-19 vaccine. TCRdb's copy holds only in-frame clones and misses some; the assay was immunoSEQ multiplex PCR. The profile shows roughly 140,000 clones, around 87% of them singletons. Sequenced material: peripheral blood, taken on day 0 of AZD1222 vaccination. These receptors all stem from an adult in good health.

A word on this clone: The sample contains more than one DNA sequence encoding this CDR3. V usage is TRBV2 and J usage is TRBJ2-7; 7 positions match TRBD2. V lost 1 base to trimming and J lost 4 bases; unmatched junction nucleotides: 4. The CDR3 loop spans 14 amino acids. CDR1 SNHLY and CDR2 FYNNEI come from the germline V gene. The CDR3 coding sequence is TGTGCCAGCAGTGAAGGCGGGAGTGGTTACGAGCAGTACTTC. It encodes CASSEGGSGYEQYF.

V gene TRBV28 combines with J gene TRBJ2-7, with 11 bases matching TRBD2. Germline lookup yields CDR1 MDHEN and CDR2 SYDVKM. The J segment lost 6 bases and the V segment lost 5 bases, leaving 12 bases of the junction unmatched. The CDR3 length is 16 residues. CDR3 bases: TGTGCCAGCAGTGCCCATACTAGCGGGAGTCTTGGCGAGCAGTACTTC. The encoded protein is CASSAHTSGSLGEQYF.

This clone was found once. The J gene is TRBJ2-1, the V gene TRBV7-9; 7 bases map to TRBD2. Unmatched junction bases numbered 10, after V lost 6 bases and J lost 2 bases. The CDR3 contains 16 residues. Looked up from germline, CDR1 is SEHNR and CDR2 is FQNEAQ (reference sequence). The CDR3, as DNA: TGTGCCAGCAGTAATAGTGGCGGGAGCCCCTACAATGAGCAGTTCTTC. Its translation: CASSNSGGSPYNEQFF.

V and J are TRBV5-1 and TRBJ2-2; TRBD2 aligns across 7 bases. The CDR3 spans 19 residues. Germline loops: CDR1 SGHRS, CDR2 YFSETQ. The V segment lost 3 bases and the J segment 1 base; nucleotides outside the gene matches: 15. The CDR3 nucleotides are TGCGCCAGCAGCTGCTCCAGCGGGGAGGGGTGTAGGAACACCGGGGAGCTGTTTTTT. This translates into CASSCSSGEGCRNTGELFF. The full variable domain, its missing parts supplied by reference TRBV5-1 and TRBJ2-2, is KAGVTQTPRYLIKTRGQQVTLSCSPISGHRSVSWYQQTPGQGLQFLFEYFSETQRNKGNFPGRFSGRQFSNSRSEMNVSTLELGDSALYLCASSCSSGEGCRNTGELFFGEGSRLTVL.

J is TRBJ1-3 and V is TRBV13; TRBD1 agrees at 7 bases. Germline CDR1 reads PRHDT; CDR2 reads FYEKMQ (reference sequence). The CDR3 contains 16 residues. V shed 3 bases, J shed 2 bases, and the junction held 7 bases outside the gene matches. CDR3 in amino acids: CASSFLRGAAGNTIYF. The CDR3, as DNA: TGTGCCAGCAGCTTCCTCAGGGGGGCGGCTGGAAACACCATATATTTT.

The chain employs TRBV27 and TRBJ1-2, with 9 bases aligning to TRBD1. The CDR3 is made up of 14 amino acids. The V gene end was trimmed by 7 bases and the J gene end by 3 bases; junction bases not matched to a gene: 6. Per the germline V gene, CDR1 is MNHEY and CDR2 is SMNVEV (reference sequence). CDR3: CASNPGQGHYGYTF. Written as DNA, the CDR3 is TGTGCCAGCAACCCCGGACAGGGGCACTATGGCTACACCTTC.

The CDR3 nucleotides read TGTGCAAGTCGCTTATGGGTCGCAGGGAGGTCTGGAAACACCATATATTTT. This translates into CASRLWVAGRSGNTIYF. This chain links TRBV12-2 with TRBJ1-3. TRBV12-2 is a listed pseudogene. The CDR3 totals 17 residues.

This clone was picked up a small number of times. Other DNA sequences within the sample encode an identical CDR3. This chain joins TRBV30 and TRBJ1-2; 7 bases line up with TRBD1. CDR1 is GTSNPN and CDR2 is SVGIG in the germline V gene (reference sequence). The CDR3 totals 12 residues. V lost 0 bases and J lost 8; bases outside the gene matches: 3. The CDR3 loop reads CAWSVQGFGYTF. The CDR3 DNA reads TGTGCCTGGAGTGTACAGGGGTTCGGCTACACCTTC.

J is TRBJ2-3 and V is TRBV2; no clear D gene. Trimming left V 5 bases short and J 0 bases short, with 9 bases between. CDR1 is SNHLY, CDR2 FYNNEI, per germline. This CDR3 has 14 residues. The CDR3, as DNA: TGTGCCAGCAGTTTAGGTACTAGCACAGATACGCAGTATTTT. It specifies CASSLGTSTDTQYF.

The rearrangement joins TRBV28 to TRBJ2-3; TRBD2 might be the D (5 bases). This CDR3 contains 16 residues. V lost 7 bases and J lost 1, with 18 bases in between. Germline V gene lookup returns CDR1 MDHEN and CDR2 SYDVKM. In DNA form, the CDR3 reads TGTGCCAGCACCCGCCGACTACCACAACGCACAGATACGCAGTATTTT. It specifies CASTRRLPQRTDTQYF.

J is TRBJ2-1 and V is TRBV18, with a tentative D call TRBD1 (5 bases). CDR1 and CDR2 from the germline V gene are KGHSH and LQKENI. With 2 bases removed from V and 3 bases from J, the gap between germline ends came to 5 bases. The CDR3 spans 13 residues. CDR3: CASSPDSYNEQFF. The DNA of the CDR3 is TGTGCCAGCTCACCAGACAGCTACAATGAGCAGTTCTTC.

This sequence joins TRBV3-1 (or the pseudogene TRBV3-2) and TRBJ1-1; D not resolved. In germline, CDR1 is LGHDT, CDR2 YNNKEL (reference sequence). V was trimmed by 2 bases and J by 4 bases, leaving 17 bases between them. CDR3 size: 16 residues. CDR3 in amino acids: CASSQRSSPMGTEAFF. CDR3 in DNA: TGTGCCAGCAGCCAAAGATCCTCGCCCATGGGCACTGAAGCTTTCTTT.

This chain uses TRBV7-3 with TRBJ1-1; unclear D gene. The CDR3 has 14 residues. V shed 3 bases and J shed 1 base, with 9 bases lying between them. CDR1 is SGHTA and CDR2 is FQGTGA in the germline V gene. The CDR3, as DNA: TGTGCCAGCAGCTTCCCCGGCCCGAACACTGAAGCTTTCTTT. It specifies CASSFPGPNTEAFF.

This clone was recorded once. The rearrangement links TRBV5-1 to TRBJ2-3; a possible D gene is TRBD1 (5 bases). The CDR3 loop spans 16 amino acids. Looked up from germline, CDR1 is SGHRS and CDR2 is YFSETQ. Trimming pared 5 bases from V and 0 bases from J, leaving 16 bases between. CDR3 amino acids: CASSLGASRSTDTQYF. CDR3 nucleotides: TGCGCCAGCAGTCTAGGGGCGAGTAGGAGCACAGATACGCAGTATTTT.

This clone has a single count. The chain employs TRBV30 and TRBJ2-1, with TRBD2 matching over 9 bases. After removal of 3 bases from V and 5 bases from J, the junction contained 8 bases not matched to a gene. Germline V gene lookup returns CDR1 GTSNPN and CDR2 SVGIG (reference sequence). This CDR3 has 15 residues. The CDR3 nucleotides are TGTGCCTGGAGCGACCTAGCGGGGCCCCACAATGAGCAGTTCTTC. Protein: CAWSDLAGPHNEQFF.

In DNA form, the CDR3 reads TGTGCCAGCAGCTTAGGTCAGGTGCCCACCACCATATATTTT. This codes for CASSLGQVPTTIYF. The chain couples TRBV7-6 to TRBJ1-3; D not resolved. The CDR3 length is 14 residues. Germline V gives CDR1 SGHVS, CDR2 FNYEAQ. V dropped 1 base and J dropped 9 bases, with 13 bases sitting between them. Looking up the rest from reference TRBV7-6 and TRBJ1-3 gives the full variable domain: GAGVSQSPRYKVTKRGQDVALRCDPISGHVSLYWYRQALGQGPEFLTYFNYEAQQDKSGLPNDRFSAERPEGSISTLTIQRTEQRDSAMYRCASSLGQVPTTIYFGEGSWLTVV.

The rearrangement joins TRBV27 to TRBJ2-7, with TRBD2 identical over 7 bases. V was pared by 6 bases and J by 0 bases, with 2 bases of the junction left unmatched. The CDR3 is 13 amino acids. The germline V gene has CDR1 MNHEY and CDR2 SMNVEV (reference sequence). The CDR3 loop reads CASRLAYSYEQYF. The CDR3 DNA reads as TGTGCCAGCAGACTAGCGTACTCCTACGAGCAGTACTTC.

The chain has TRBV2 and TRBJ2-7; weak D call: TRBD1 (6 bases). Looked up from germline, CDR1 is SNHLY and CDR2 is FYNNEI. V dropped 7 bases and J dropped 7 bases, with 23 bases sitting between them. This CDR3 contains 15 residues. CDR3 loop: CASTRSRDIGSEQYF. In nucleotides, the CDR3 is TGTGCCAGCACAAGGTCGAGGGACATAGGATCAGAGCAGTACTTC.

The chain joins TRBV7-2 to TRBJ1-2; D is perhaps TRBD1 (6 bases). The V gene lost 5 bases and the J gene lost 5 bases, with 15 bases spanning the gap. Germline V gene data show CDR1 as SGHTA and CDR2 as FQGNSA. The CDR3 has 14 amino acids. As DNA, the CDR3 is TGTGCCAGCAGCCTAGGGCAGGGGTTTTATGGCTACACCTTC. The encoded protein is CASSLGQGFYGYTF.

This sequence joins TRBV19 and TRBJ2-2, with TRBD1 matching over 11 bases. The CDR3 runs to 17 residues. Per germline, CDR1 LNHDA and CDR2 SQIVND (reference sequence). V lost 4 bases and J lost 1; bases outside the gene matches: 5. In DNA form, the CDR3 reads TGTGCCAGTAGTAGAGGGACAGGGGGGAGGAACACCGGGGAGCTGTTTTTT. This encodes CASSRGTGGRNTGELFF.

This clone was detected only once. The J gene is TRBJ1-5, the V gene TRBV2; tentatively, D is TRBD1 (5 bases). V lost 11 bases and J 8 bases, leaving 25 bases between the germline ends. This CDR3 region has 15 residues. Germline CDR1 reads SNHLY; CDR2 reads FYNNEI. The CDR3, as DNA: TGTGCCGCCGCGGTTGGGACGGGAACTGGGGAGCCCCAGCATTTT. Protein sequence: CAAAVGTGTGEPQHF.

This clone was seen once. The chain has TRBV7-3 and TRBJ2-1; possible D gene TRBD2, 5 bases. Germline CDR1 SGHTA, CDR2 FQGTGA. The CDR3 extends over 15 amino acids. The V end lost 5 bases, the J end lost 5 bases, and 16 bases lay between the germline ends. The CDR3 here is CASSPEGARNNEQFF. CDR3 sequence (DNA): TGTGCCAGCAGCCCCGAGGGAGCTAGGAACAATGAGCAGTTCTTC.

This clone was observed a single time. This chain connects TRBV2 to TRBJ1-1; D remains unclear. CDR1 SNHLY and CDR2 FYNNEI come from the germline V gene. CDR3 size: 14 residues. Trimming shortened V by 7 bases and J by 0 bases, and 12 bases separated the two germline ends. The CDR3 coding sequence is TGTGCCAGCATATCCCTGATGATGAACACTGAAGCTTTCTTT. Translating gives CASISLMMNTEAFF.

In regard to this clone: The sample carries other DNA sequences with the same CDR3. V and J are TRBV30 and TRBJ2-7; D is undetermined. This CDR3 region has 11 residues. Per the germline V gene, CDR1 is GTSNPN and CDR2 is SVGIG (reference sequence). V shed 0 bases and J shed 4 bases, with 4 bases lying between them. This chain's CDR3 is CAWSVGYEQYF. In nucleotides, the CDR3 is TGTGCCTGGAGTGTTGGGTACGAGCAGTACTTC. The full variable domain, in which reference TRBV30 and TRBJ2-7 provide the parts outside the CDR3, is SQTIHQWPATLVQPVGSPLSLECTVEGTSNPNLYWYRQAAGRGLQLLFYSVGIGQISSEVPQNLSASRPQDRQFILSSKKLLLSDSGFYLCAWSVGYEQYFGPGTRLTVT.

V and J are TRBV5-1 and TRBJ1-2, with D uncertain. CDR3 length: 12 amino acids. From germline, CDR1 is SGHRS and CDR2 YFSETQ. V lost 4 bases and J lost 4, with 8 bases in between. This CDR3 is CASSDGPYGYTF. CDR3 in DNA: TGCGCCAGCAGCGACGGACCCTATGGCTACACCTTC.

The chain uses TRBV3-1 (or the pseudogene TRBV3-2) and TRBJ1-1; D not resolved. Germline lookup yields CDR1 LGHDT and CDR2 YNNKEL (reference sequence). The V and J ends lost 1 base and 4 bases respectively, with 19 bases between them. The CDR3 loop spans 17 amino acids. In DNA, the CDR3 is TGTGCCAGCAGCCAAGTTGGGGTAGTCGGGCTGCTCACTGAAGCTTTCTTT. Translation: CASSQVGVVGLLTEAFF.

The CDR3 DNA sequence: TGTGCCAGCGGGACAGGGGAGTATACAACTAATGAAAAACTGTTTTTT. Amino acid sequence: CASGTGEYTTNEKLFF. The chain couples TRBV28 to TRBJ1-4; 10 bases are shared with TRBD1. The junction had 6 bases not matched to a gene; V was cut back by 8 bases and J by 0 bases. The CDR3 loop spans 16 amino acids. Germline V CDR1 and CDR2: MDHEN, SYDVKM.

V is TRBV5-6 and J is TRBJ1-1, with a weak D call TRBD1 (6 bases). Germline CDR1 SGHDT, CDR2 YYEEEE. The CDR3 runs to 14 residues. Trimming pared 5 bases from V and 0 bases from J, leaving 11 bases between. The CDR3 DNA sequence: TGTGCCAGCAGGCCGGGACAAATGAACACTGAAGCTTTCTTT. Its translation: CASRPGQMNTEAFF.

The chain recombines TRBV28 with TRBJ2-1; 9 bases map to TRBD1. Germline V gene sequence: CDR1 MDHEN, CDR2 SYDVKM. CDR3 length: 13 residues. V shed 4 bases, J shed 15 bases, and the junction held 10 bases outside the gene matches. CDR3 region: CASSSGQGLLRFF. The CDR3 coding sequence is TGTGCCAGCAGTTCGGGACAGGGTCTGCTGCGGTTCTTC.

J is TRBJ1-5 and V is TRBV28; possible D gene TRBD1, 6 bases. Germline loops: CDR1 MDHEN, CDR2 SYDVKM. V was pared by 2 bases and J by 11 bases, with 7 bases between. The CDR3 spans 11 residues. CDR3 bases: TGTGCCAGCAGTTTAGGGGGCTCCCAGCATTTT. It specifies CASSLGGSQHF.

This rearrangement joins TRBV7-9 to TRBJ1-5; D is unclear. V lost 1 base and J 0 bases, leaving 7 bases between the germline ends. This CDR3 spans 15 amino acids. Germline V gene lookup returns CDR1 SEHNR and CDR2 FQNEAQ (reference sequence). CDR3 bases: TGTGCCAGCAGCTTAGGACAAATTAGCAATCAGCCCCAGCATTTT. Its protein product is CASSLGQISNQPQHF. Drawing the rest from reference TRBV7-9 and TRBJ1-5, the complete variable domain is DTGVSQNPRHKITKRGQNVTFRCDPISEHNRLYWYRQTLGQGPEFLTYFQNEAQLEKSRLLSDRFSAERPKGSFSTLEIQRTEQGDSAMYLCASSLGQISNQPQHFGDGTRLSIL.

This clone was counted between two and nine times. This rearrangement joins TRBV4-1 to TRBJ2-7; 10 bases fit TRBD2. Trimming removed 3 bases from V and 3 bases from J; junction bases left unmatched: 5. The CDR3 covers 15 residues. Germline V lookup: CDR1 MGHRA, CDR2 YSYEKL. The CDR3 sequence: CASSHLAGVNYEQYF. CDR3 bases: TGCGCCAGCAGCCATCTAGCGGGGGTTAACTACGAGCAGTACTTC.